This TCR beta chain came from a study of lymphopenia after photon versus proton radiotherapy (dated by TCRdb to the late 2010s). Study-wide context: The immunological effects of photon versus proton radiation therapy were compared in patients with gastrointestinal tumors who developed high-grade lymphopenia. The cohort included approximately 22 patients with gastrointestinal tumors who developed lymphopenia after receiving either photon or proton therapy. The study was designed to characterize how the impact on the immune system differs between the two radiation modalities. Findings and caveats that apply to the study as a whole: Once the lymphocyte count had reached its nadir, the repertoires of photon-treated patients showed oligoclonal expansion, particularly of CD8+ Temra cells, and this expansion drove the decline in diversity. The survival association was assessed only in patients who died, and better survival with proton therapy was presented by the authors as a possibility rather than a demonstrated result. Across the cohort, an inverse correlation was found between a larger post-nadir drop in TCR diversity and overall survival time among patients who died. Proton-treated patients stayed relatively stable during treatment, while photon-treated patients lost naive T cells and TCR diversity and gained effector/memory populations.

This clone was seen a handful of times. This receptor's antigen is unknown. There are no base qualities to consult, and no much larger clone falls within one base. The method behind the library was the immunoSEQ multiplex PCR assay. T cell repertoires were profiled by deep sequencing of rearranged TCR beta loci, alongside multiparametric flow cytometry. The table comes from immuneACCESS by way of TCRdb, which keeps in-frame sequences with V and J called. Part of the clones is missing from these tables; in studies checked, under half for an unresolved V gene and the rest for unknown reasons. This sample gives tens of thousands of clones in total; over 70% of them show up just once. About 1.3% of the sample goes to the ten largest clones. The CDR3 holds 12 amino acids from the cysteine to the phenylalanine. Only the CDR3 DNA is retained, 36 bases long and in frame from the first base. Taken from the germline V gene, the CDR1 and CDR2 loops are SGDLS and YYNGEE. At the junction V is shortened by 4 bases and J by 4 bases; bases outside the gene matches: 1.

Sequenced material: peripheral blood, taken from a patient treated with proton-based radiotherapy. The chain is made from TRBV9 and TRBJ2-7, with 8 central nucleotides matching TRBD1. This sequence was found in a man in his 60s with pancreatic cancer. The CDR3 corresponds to CASSRQGYEQYF. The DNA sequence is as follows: TGTGCCAGCAGCCGACAGGGGTACGAGCAGTACTTC.